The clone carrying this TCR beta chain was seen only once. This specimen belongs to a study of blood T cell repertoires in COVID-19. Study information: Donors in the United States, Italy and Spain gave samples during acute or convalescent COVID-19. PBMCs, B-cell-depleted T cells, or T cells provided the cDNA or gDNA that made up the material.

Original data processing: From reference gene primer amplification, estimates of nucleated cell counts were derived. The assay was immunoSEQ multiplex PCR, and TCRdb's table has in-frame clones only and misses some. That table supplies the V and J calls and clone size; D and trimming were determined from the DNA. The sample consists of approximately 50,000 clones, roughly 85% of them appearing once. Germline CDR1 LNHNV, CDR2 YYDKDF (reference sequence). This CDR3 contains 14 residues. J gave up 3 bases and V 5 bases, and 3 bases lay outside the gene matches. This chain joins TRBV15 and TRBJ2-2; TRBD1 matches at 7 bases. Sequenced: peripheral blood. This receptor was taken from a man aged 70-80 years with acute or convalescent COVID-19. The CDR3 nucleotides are TGTGCCACCAGCTACGACAGGGACACCGGGGAGCTGTTTTTT. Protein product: CATSYDRDTGELFF.